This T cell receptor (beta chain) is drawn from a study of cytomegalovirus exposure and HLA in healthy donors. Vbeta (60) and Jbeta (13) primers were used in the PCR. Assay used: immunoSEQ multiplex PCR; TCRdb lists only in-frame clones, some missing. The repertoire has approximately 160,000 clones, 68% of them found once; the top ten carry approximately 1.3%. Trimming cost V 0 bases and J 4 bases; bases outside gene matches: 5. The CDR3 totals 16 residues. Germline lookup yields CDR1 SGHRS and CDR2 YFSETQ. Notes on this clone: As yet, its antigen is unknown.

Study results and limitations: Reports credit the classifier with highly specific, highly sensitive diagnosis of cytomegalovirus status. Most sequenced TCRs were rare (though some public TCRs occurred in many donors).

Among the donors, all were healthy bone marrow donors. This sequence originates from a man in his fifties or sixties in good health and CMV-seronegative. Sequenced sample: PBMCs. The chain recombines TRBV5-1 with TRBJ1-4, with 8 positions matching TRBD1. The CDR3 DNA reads TGCGCCAGCAGCTTGGCGCAGGGACAGGTTAATGAAAAACTGTTTTTT. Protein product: CASSLAQGQVNEKLFF.